A single T cell receptor (beta chain) is shown here with its context. Its antigen is still unknown. No base qualities exist here, and no much larger clone lies one base off it. According to the study, the label for this sample's time point signals: peripheral blood 6 weeks after treatment start. A cohort of 25 to 30 patients with locally advanced or metastatic urothelial carcinoma, treated at Memorial Sloan Kettering on a trial protocol, was included. Peripheral blood mononuclear cells were collected pretreatment and during treatment, at between 1 and 8 total time points per patient. The Qiagen DNeasy Blood extraction kit was used to purify genomic DNA from total PBMCs and from tumor samples. Collected pretreatment and during treatment, PBMCs were isolated and stored as previously described. Synthetic TCR analog templates were spiked into each PCR so that absolute template abundance could be estimated from read counts. TCRbeta CDR3 regions were amplified from genomic DNA with bias-controlled V and J gene primers using the immunoSEQ assay. Sequencing of rearranged TCRbeta segments was done at approximately 20X coverage. Per the authors' processing: Sequencing errors were corrected by clustering, and CDR3s were annotated against IMGT so that V, D and J genes could be assigned. Only productive TCRbeta rearrangements were used in downstream analyses, excluding out-of-frame or stop-codon sequences. To compute clonality, Shannon entropy was normalized by the log of the number of unique productive sequences and then subtracted from one. Fisher's exact test with Benjamini-Hochberg correction, using a cutoff of adjusted p below 0.01, was how clones that differed between time points or between blood and tumor were identified. TCRdb mirrors the immuneACCESS table, restricted to in-frame sequences. Some clones are absent from its copies; in checked studies, under half trace to an unresolved V gene, and the reason for the others is unknown. Clonal size and the V and J genes are those of that table, whereas D and trimming came from the DNA. The sample table records some 120,000 clones; roughly 89% of these occur just once. The ten largest account for 1.5% to 2% of the sample.

Reading from cysteine to phenylalanine, the CDR3 counts 14 amino acids. The CDR3 DNA has 42 bases and is translated from base 1. For CDR1 and CDR2, the germline V gene lists ENHRY and SYGVKD. V is trimmed back by 6 bases and J by 5 bases, and the junction contains 7 bases that no gene match accounts for. This sample was included in a study of PD-L1 blockade in urothelial cancer (dated by TCRdb to the late 2010s). The study in broad terms: Therapy was started at some point between 2014 and 2016 for all patients, and atezolizumab 1,200 mg was administered intravenously every 3 weeks. About 85% of the 29 patients were males with bladder-origin urothelial cancer, and about 60% of the 29 reported a prior smoking history. Patients had an ECOG performance status of 0 or 1 and had received between 0 and 3 prior chemotherapy regimens. Blood samples were analyzed 3 weeks after the start of treatment (second dose) and 6 weeks after the start of treatment. A median of approximately 140,000 T cells and approximately 83,000 unique TCRs was obtained from blood samples, and a median clonality of approximately 0.077 was observed. An exploratory multi-omic analysis was conducted of the somatic, immune and clinical correlates of response to PD-L1 blockade with atezolizumab in urothelial cancer. Pretreatment tumor samples, along with matched peripheral blood serially collected before and after atezolizumab treatment, were subjected to TCR sequencing. Durable clinical benefit was defined as a progression-free survival longer than 6 months, and TCR features were additionally tested against progression-free survival and overall survival. In the same patients, pretreatment tumors underwent whole exome sequencing and RNA sequencing in addition to TCR sequencing. Durable clinical benefit was achieved by nine patients but not by the remaining 20. Twenty-nine patients had pretreatment blood TCR-seq, around 25 had at least one posttreatment blood collection, and around 25 had tumor TCR-seq.

Paper-wide results and their limitations: Patients with durable benefit showed greater expansion of tumor-associated TCR clones in peripheral blood 3 weeks after starting treatment (n of about 20, p = 0.022). Because the sample size was small (n of about 30) and many exploratory analyses were performed, the results are intended to be hypothesis-generating. A pretreatment peripheral blood TCR clonality below the median was linked to improved progression-free and overall survival.

Material: PBMCs, obtained around atezolizumab (anti-PD-L1) treatment. Recombination linked TRBV10-3 to TRBJ2-3, with 8 junctional bases fitting TRBD2. This receptor was taken from a man aged 55 to 70 with urothelial cancer. The DNA reads as follows: TGTGCCATCAGGGAGCGGGAGCAAGGAGATACGCAGTATTTT. Its coded protein is CAIREREQGDTQYF.